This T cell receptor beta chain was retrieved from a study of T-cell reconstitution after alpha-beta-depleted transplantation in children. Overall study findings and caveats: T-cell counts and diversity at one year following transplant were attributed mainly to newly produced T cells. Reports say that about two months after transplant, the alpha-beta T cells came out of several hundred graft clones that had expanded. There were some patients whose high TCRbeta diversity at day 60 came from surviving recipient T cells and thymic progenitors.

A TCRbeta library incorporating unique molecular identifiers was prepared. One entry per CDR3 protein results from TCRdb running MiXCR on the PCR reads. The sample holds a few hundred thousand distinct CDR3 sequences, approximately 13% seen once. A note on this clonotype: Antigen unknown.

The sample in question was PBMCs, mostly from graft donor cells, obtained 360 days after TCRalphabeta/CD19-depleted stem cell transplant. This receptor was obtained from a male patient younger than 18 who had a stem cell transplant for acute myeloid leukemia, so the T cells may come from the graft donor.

CDR3 nucleotides: TGCAGTGCTAGAGATACCGGGAGGGCCTTCGTTAATGAGCAGTTCTTC. Its protein is CSARDTGRAFVNEQFF. The chain recombines TRBV20-1 with TRBJ2-1, with 8 positions matching TRBD2. After removal of 0 bases from V and 7 bases from J, the junction contained 11 bases not matched to a gene. The CDR3 runs 16 residues. Germline-derived CDR1 and CDR2 are DFQATT and SNEGSKA (reference sequence).